What follows is one TCR beta chain and its context. The data were taken from a study of blood T cell repertoires in COVID-19. Overall study context: Spain, Italy and the United States supplied samples that represented acute and convalescent COVID-19. Sources were T cells, B-cell-depleted T cells, or PBMCs; the material itself was cDNA or gDNA.

In the authors' methods: Estimated nucleated cell counts came from reference gene primer amplification. The repertoire was sequenced with immunoSEQ multiplex PCR; TCRdb's copy has only in-frame clones and lacks some. V and J calls and clone size are copied from that table; D and trimming were computed from the DNA. The data show about 150,000 clones, about 90% seen once. CDR1 is SGDLS, CDR2 YYNGEE, per germline. The CDR3 is made up of 15 amino acids. Trimming stripped 2 bases from V and 0 bases from J, with 12 bases between. The source of this sequence is a man aged 45-65 years with acute or convalescent COVID-19. The sample comprised peripheral blood. The chain combines TRBV9 with TRBJ2-7, with D perhaps TRBD1 (5 bases). The CDR3 DNA reads as TGTGCCAGCAGCGTCTTAGGGGCCTTCTCCTACGAGCAGTACTTC. This translates into CASSVLGAFSYEQYF.